A single sample is the source of the 11 T cell receptor beta chains below, sequenced in a study of blood T cell repertoires in COVID-19. Sequencing was performed with immunoSEQ multiplex PCR; in TCRdb, only in-frame clones are kept and a portion is missing. This sample has about 150,000 clones; approximately 92% occur once, and the top ten carry around 15%. Sequencing input: peripheral blood. These receptors were taken from a man younger than 30 with COVID-19, enrolled during active disease.

The chain links TRBV6-1 to TRBJ2-7, with 7 bases fitting TRBD2. This CDR3 has 15 amino acids. V lost 2 bases and J lost 4; bases outside the gene matches: 8. Germline loops: CDR1 MNHNS, CDR2 SASEGT. CDR3 residues: CASSESVHGRYEQYF. Here the CDR3 DNA reads TGTGCCAGCAGTGAAAGCGTTCACGGGAGGTACGAGCAGTACTTC.

The chain employs TRBV7-2 and TRBJ2-2, with 9 bases matching TRBD1. The CDR3 runs to 16 residues. With 5 bases clipped from V and 6 bases from J, the junction kept 10 bases outside the gene matches. In germline, CDR1 is SGHTA, CDR2 FQGNSA. The CDR3: CASSAFPGTGPGELFF. The CDR3 DNA sequence: TGTGCCAGCAGCGCCTTCCCCGGGACAGGGCCCGGGGAGCTGTTTTTT.

The J gene is TRBJ1-1, the V gene TRBV7-9; tentative D call: TRBD1 (5 bases). The V gene lost 6 bases and the J gene lost 6 bases, with 17 bases spanning the gap. CDR1 and CDR2 from the germline V gene are SEHNR and FQNEAQ (reference sequence). The CDR3 has 14 residues. The CDR3 sequence: CASRTFVTDPEAFF. CDR3 DNA sequence: TGTGCCAGCAGGACCTTTGTGACAGACCCTGAAGCTTTCTTT.

CDR3 sequence: CASSLRSGRGEKLFF. CDR3 DNA sequence: TGTGCCAGCAGCTTACGTTCAGGGCGAGGTGAAAAACTGTTTTTT. This chain uses TRBV7-9 with TRBJ1-4; maybe TRBD1 (5 bases). This CDR3 is 15 amino acids long. CDR1 and CDR2 (germline): SEHNR, FQNEAQ (reference sequence). The V end lost 2 bases, the J end lost 7 bases, and 14 bases lay between the germline ends.

The V and J genes are TRBV4-3 and TRBJ2-6; a weak D match, TRBD2 (5 bases). Germline CDR1 LGHNA, CDR2 YSLEER. V was clipped by 0 bases and J by 0 bases, with 6 bases between them. The CDR3 contains 16 residues. The chain's CDR3 is CASSQEAGSGANVLTF. The CDR3, as DNA: TGCGCCAGCAGCCAAGAGGCGGGCTCTGGGGCCAACGTCCTGACTTTC.

This chain connects TRBV5-1 to TRBJ2-4; TRBD1 agrees at 8 bases. The junction had 8 bases not matched to a gene; V was cut back by 3 bases and J by 0 bases. CDR3 size: 17 residues. Germline CDR1 and CDR2: SGHRS and YFSETQ. CDR3 protein: CASSYGQGKLAKNIQYF. The DNA of the CDR3 is TGCGCCAGCAGCTACGGACAGGGAAAATTAGCCAAAAACATTCAGTACTTC.

The V and J genes are TRBV28 and TRBJ1-2, with TRBD1 matching over 8 bases. The J segment lost 10 bases and the V segment lost 5 bases, leaving 9 bases of the junction unmatched. The CDR3 runs 13 residues. Germline V CDR1 and CDR2: MDHEN, SYDVKM. CDR3: CASSVNLDRVYTF. The CDR3, as DNA: TGTGCCAGCAGTGTTAACTTGGACAGGGTCTACACCTTC.

The J gene is TRBJ2-7, the V gene TRBV24-1; D is uncertain. The germline V gene encodes CDR1 KGHDR and CDR2 SFDVKD. The CDR3 is 13 amino acids. V lost 0 bases and J lost 6, with 8 bases in between. CDR3 bases: TGTGCCACCAGTGATTTGTTGAGTGGCGAGCAGTACTTC. Translating gives CATSDLLSGEQYF.

The rearrangement uses TRBV4-3 and TRBJ2-2; 8 positions match TRBD2. Per germline, CDR1 LGHNA and CDR2 YSLEER. The CDR3 has 18 amino acids. V lost 0 bases and J lost 4; bases outside the gene matches: 10. The CDR3 DNA reads TGCGCCAGCAGCCAAGATCGGGGGTTCGGGAGGGCCACCGGGGAGCTGTTTTTT. Amino acid sequence: CASSQDRGFGRATGELFF.

This sequence joins TRBV11-2 and TRBJ2-3; 10 nucleotides match TRBD2. The CDR3 is 16 amino acids. After removal of 5 bases from V and 4 bases from J, the junction contained 9 bases not matched to a gene. CDR1 is SGHAT and CDR2 is FQNNGV in the germline V gene. The CDR3 reads CASSPKSGRGADTQYF. The DNA of the CDR3 is TGTGCCAGCAGCCCAAAGAGCGGGAGGGGCGCAGATACGCAGTATTTT.

The chain employs TRBV11-2 and TRBJ2-1, with a weak D call TRBD2 (6 bases). The V and J ends lost 0 bases and 0 bases respectively, with 15 bases between them. This CDR3 region has 18 residues. Germline CDR1 and CDR2: SGHAT and FQNNGV. CDR3 loop: CASSLDPPSVLSYNEQFF. The CDR3 nucleotides read TGTGCCAGCAGCTTAGATCCTCCTAGCGTCCTCTCCTACAATGAGCAGTTCTTC.